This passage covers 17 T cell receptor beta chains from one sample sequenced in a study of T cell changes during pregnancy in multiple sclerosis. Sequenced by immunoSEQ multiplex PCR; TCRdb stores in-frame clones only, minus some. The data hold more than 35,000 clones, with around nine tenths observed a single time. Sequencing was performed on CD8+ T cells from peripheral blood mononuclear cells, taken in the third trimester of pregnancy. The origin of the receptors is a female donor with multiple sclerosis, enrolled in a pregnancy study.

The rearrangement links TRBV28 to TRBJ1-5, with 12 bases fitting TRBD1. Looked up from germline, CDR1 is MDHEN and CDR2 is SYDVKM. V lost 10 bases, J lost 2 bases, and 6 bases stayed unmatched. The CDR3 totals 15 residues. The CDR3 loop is CATKGQGAGNQPQHF. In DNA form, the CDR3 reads TGTGCCACCAAGGGACAGGGGGCGGGCAATCAGCCCCAGCATTTT.

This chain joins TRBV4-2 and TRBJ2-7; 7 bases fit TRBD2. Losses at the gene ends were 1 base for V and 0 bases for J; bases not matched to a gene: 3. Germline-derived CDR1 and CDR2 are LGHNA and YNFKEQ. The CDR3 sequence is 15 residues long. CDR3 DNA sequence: TGTGCCAGCAGCCAAGGAACTAGCGTCTCCTACGAGCAGTACTTC. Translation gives CASSQGTSVSYEQYF.

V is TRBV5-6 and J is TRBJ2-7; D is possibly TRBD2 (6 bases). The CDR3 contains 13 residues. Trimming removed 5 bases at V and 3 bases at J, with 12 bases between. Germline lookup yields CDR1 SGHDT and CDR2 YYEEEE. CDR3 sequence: CASSRDLSYEQYF. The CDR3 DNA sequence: TGTGCCAGCAGTCGGGACTTAAGCTACGAGCAGTACTTC. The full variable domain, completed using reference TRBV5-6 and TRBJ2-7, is DAGVTQSPTHLIKTRGQQVTLRCSPKSGHDTVSWYQQALGQGPQFIFQYYEEEERQRGNFPDRFSGHQFPNYSSELNVNALLLGDSALYLCASSRDLSYEQYFGPGTRLTVT.

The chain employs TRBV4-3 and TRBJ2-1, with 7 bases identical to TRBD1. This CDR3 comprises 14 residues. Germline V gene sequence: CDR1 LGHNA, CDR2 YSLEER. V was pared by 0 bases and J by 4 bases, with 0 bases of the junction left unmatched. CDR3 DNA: TGCGCCAGCAGCCAAGAGGGACAGTACAATGAGCAGTTCTTC. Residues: CASSQEGQYNEQFF.

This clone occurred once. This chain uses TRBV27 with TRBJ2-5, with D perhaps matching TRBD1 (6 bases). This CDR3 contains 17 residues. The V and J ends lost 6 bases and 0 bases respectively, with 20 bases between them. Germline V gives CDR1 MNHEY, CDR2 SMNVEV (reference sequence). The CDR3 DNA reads TGTGCCAGCAGCCCCTTCAGGGACACCCCGTACCAAGAGACCCAGTACTTC. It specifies CASSPFRDTPYQETQYF.

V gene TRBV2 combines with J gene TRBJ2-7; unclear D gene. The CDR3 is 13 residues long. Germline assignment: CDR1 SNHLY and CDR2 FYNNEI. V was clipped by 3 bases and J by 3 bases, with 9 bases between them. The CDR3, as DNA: TGTGCCAGCAGTGATCCGGTTTTCTACGAGCAGTACTTC. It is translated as CASSDPVFYEQYF.

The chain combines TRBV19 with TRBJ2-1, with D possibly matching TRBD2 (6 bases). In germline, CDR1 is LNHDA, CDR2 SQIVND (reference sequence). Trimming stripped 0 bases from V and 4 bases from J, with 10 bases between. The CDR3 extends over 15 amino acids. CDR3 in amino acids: CASSIEGLAYNEQFF. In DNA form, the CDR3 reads TGTGCCAGTAGTATAGAGGGGCTAGCGTACAATGAGCAGTTCTTC. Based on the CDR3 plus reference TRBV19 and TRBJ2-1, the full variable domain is DGGITQSPKYLFRKEGQNVTLSCEQNLNHDAMYWYRQDPGQGLRLIYYSQIVNDFQKGDIAEGYSVSREKKESFPLTVTSAQKNPTAFYLCASSIEGLAYNEQFFGPGTRLTVL.

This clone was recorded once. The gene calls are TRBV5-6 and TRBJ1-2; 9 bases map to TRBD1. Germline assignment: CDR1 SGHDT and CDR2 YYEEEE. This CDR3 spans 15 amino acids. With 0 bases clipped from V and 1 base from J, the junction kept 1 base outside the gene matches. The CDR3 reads CASSLGTGVNYGYTF. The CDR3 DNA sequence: TGTGCCAGCAGCTTGGGGACAGGGGTTAACTATGGCTACACCTTC.

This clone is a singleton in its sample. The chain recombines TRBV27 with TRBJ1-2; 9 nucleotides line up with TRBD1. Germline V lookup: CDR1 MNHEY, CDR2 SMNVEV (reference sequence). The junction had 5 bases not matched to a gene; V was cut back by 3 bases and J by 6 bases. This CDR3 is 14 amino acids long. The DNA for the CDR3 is TGTGCCAGCAGTTTGACCGGGACAGGGAATGGCTACACCTTC. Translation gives CASSLTGTGNGYTF.

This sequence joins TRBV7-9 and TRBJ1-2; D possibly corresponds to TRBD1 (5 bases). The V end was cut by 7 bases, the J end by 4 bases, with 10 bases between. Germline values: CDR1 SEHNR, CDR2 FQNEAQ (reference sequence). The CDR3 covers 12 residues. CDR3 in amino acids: CASMRGPYGYTF. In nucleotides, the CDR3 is TGTGCCAGCATGCGGGGCCCCTATGGCTACACCTTC.

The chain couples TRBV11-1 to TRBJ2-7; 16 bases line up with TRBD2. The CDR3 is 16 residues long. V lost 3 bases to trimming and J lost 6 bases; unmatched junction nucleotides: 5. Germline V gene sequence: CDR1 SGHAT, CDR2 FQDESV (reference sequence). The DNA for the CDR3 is TGTGCCAGCAGCTTGGGGACTAGCGGGGGGGCGGCCGAGCAGTACTTC. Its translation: CASSLGTSGGAAEQYF.

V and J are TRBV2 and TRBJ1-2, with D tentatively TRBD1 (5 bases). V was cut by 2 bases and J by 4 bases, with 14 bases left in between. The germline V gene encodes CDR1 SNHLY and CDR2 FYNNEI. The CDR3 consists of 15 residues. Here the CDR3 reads CASSELGGSTYGYTF. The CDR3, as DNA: TGTGCCAGCAGTGAATTGGGGGGGTCGACCTATGGCTACACCTTC.

For the CDR3, the DNA is TGTGCCAGCAGCTTAGTGGGACTCACTGAAGCTTTCTTT. Its protein is CASSLVGLTEAFF. V gene TRBV7-8 combines with J gene TRBJ1-1, with D tentatively TRBD1 (5 bases). Germline CDR1 SGHVS, CDR2 FQNEAQ. Deletions cut 1 base from V and 4 bases from J, with 7 bases between. The CDR3 is 13 residues long.

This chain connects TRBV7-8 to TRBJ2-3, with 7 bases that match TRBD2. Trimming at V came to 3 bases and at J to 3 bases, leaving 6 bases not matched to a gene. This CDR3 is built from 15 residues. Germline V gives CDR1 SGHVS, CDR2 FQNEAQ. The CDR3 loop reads CASSFVPGGTDTQYF. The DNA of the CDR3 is TGTGCCAGCAGCTTTGTACCGGGAGGAACAGATACGCAGTATTTT.

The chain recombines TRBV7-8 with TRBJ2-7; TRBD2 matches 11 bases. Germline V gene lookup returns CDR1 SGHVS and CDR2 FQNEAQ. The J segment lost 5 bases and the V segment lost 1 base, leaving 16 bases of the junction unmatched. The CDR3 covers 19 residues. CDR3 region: CASSLERLTSGMNLNEQYF. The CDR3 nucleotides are TGTGCCAGCAGCTTAGAAAGGCTGACTAGCGGGATGAATCTAAACGAGCAGTACTTC.

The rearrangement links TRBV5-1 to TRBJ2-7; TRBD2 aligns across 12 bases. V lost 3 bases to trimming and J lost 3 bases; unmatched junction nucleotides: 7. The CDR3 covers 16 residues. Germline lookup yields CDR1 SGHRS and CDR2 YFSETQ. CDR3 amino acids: CASSWTSGTPSYEQYF. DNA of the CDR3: TGCGCCAGCAGCTGGACTAGCGGGACCCCAAGCTACGAGCAGTACTTC. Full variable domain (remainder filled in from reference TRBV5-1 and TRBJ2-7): KAGVTQTPRYLIKTRGQQVTLSCSPISGHRSVSWYQQTPGQGLQFLFEYFSETQRNKGNFPGRFSGRQFSNSRSEMNVSTLELGDSALYLCASSWTSGTPSYEQYFGPGTRLTVT.

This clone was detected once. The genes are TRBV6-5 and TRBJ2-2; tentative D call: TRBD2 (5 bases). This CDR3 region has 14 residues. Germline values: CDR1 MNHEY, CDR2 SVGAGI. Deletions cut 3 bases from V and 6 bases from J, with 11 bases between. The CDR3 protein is CASSYGSSAGELFF. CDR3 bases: TGTGCCAGCAGTTATGGGAGTTCGGCCGGGGAGCTGTTTTTT.